A selection of T cell receptor beta chains follows, all from one sample in a study of cytomegalovirus exposure and HLA in healthy donors. This table comes from immunoSEQ multiplex PCR, and its TCRdb copy is limited to in-frame clones, with some not included. The sample has 180,000 or so clones, around 74% seen once; the top ten hold about 2.7%. The sequencing sample was made of PBMCs. All receptors derive from a male donor in good health and CMV-seronegative. CDR3s include the opening cysteine and the closing phenylalanine or tryptophan. Fields, in order: clone size, D gene, J gene, V gene, CDR3 length, CDR3 DNA, CDR3 protein. A D gene is named only where the DNA matches it firmly. The size of a clone is reported for some rows only, either as once, few or many, or as a class for expanded clones.

. | TRBD2 | TRBJ2-1 | TRBV9 | 15 | TGTGCCAGCAGCGTAGGCGGGGGACCCTACAATGAGCAGTTCTTC | CASSVGGGPYNEQFF
once | TRBD1 | TRBJ1-5 | TRBV4-1 | 16 | TGCGCCAGCAGCCAGGGCGGGACAGGTCCTTATCAGCCCCAGCATTTT | CASSQGGTGPYQPQHF
few | TRBD1 | TRBJ2-1 | TRBV2 | 16 | TGTGCCAGCAGTGAATCCCTCGACAGGGTAGTCGATGAGCAGTTCTTC | CASSESLDRVVDEQFF
few | . | TRBJ1-5 | TRBV5-1 | 14 | TGCGCCAGCAGCCAGATGGGGAGTGATCAGCCCCAGCATTTT | CASSQMGSDQPQHF
. | . | TRBJ1-5 | TRBV28 | 13 | TGTGCCAGCCTGGCGGATAGCAATCAGCCCCAGCATTTT | CASLADSNQPQHF
. | . | TRBJ1-2 | TRBV19 | 12 | TGTGCCAGTAGTGTACAGGGAACAGGCTACACCTTC | CASSVQGTGYTF
. | TRBD2 | TRBJ2-1 | TRBV11-2 | 13 | TGTGCCAGCAGCTTAGAACTAGCGAGGAAGCAGTTCTTC | CASSLELARKQFF
few | TRBD1 | TRBJ1-2 | TRBV28 | 14 | TGTGCCAGCAGTCTAGGGGGCCCCGCCCTTGGCTACACCTTC | CASSLGGPALGYTF
once | TRBD1 | TRBJ1-2 | TRBV7-9 | 13 | TGTGCCAGCAGCTTCCAGGGGGTTGAGGGCTACACCTTC | CASSFQGVEGYTF
. | . | TRBJ1-2 | TRBV30 | 12 | TGTGCCCTCCACCCGGGGGACGGTGGCTACACCTTC | CALHPGDGGYTF
. | TRBD2 | TRBJ2-3 | TRBV9 | 15 | TGTGCCAGCAGCGATAGCGGGATTAGCACAGATACGCAGTATTTT | CASSDSGISTDTQYF
. | TRBD1 | TRBJ2-3 | TRBV19 | 13 | TGTGCCAGTCGCCAGGGGGCCACAGATACGCAGTATTTT | CASRQGATDTQYF
. | . | TRBJ1-3 | TRBV6-5 | 16 | TGTGCCAGCAGTTACTCTAGGGGCCACTCTGGAAACACCATATATTTT | CASSYSRGHSGNTIYF
. | TRBD2 | TRBJ2-3 | TRBV5-1 | 15 | TGCGCCAGCAGCTTAAGCGGGAGTGATTACGATACGCAGTATTTT | CASSLSGSDYDTQYF
. | . | TRBJ2-1 | TRBV6-1 | 14 | TGTGCCAGCAGACAGGGTGGCAACCTAAATGAGCAGTTCTTC | CASRQGGNLNEQFF
few | . | TRBJ2-3 | TRBV7-9 | 15 | TGTGCCAGCATCGAAGGGAGGAAGGGCACAGATACGCAGTATTTT | CASIEGRKGTDTQYF
. | . | TRBJ1-6 | TRBV29-1 | 13 | TGCAGCGTAAGGACAGATCATAATTCACCCCTCCACTTT | CSVRTDHNSPLHF
once | . | TRBJ1-2 | TRBV30 | 13 | TGTGCCTGGAGTCCGAGTCCTAACTATGGCTACACCTTC | CAWSPSPNYGYTF
. | TRBD1 | TRBJ1-5 | TRBV15 | 14 | TGTGCCACCAGAGGGGGACAGGGGAATCAGCCCCAGCATTTT | CATRGGQGNQPQHF
few | . | TRBJ2-6 | TRBV5-1 | 16 | TGCGCCAGCATCAGGGACAACCTCTCTGGGGCCAACGTCCTGACTTTC | CASIRDNLSGANVLTF